This T cell receptor (beta chain) appears in the sequencing data of a study of blood T cell repertoires in COVID-19. About the research overall: The cDNA or gDNA used as material had been derived from T cells, B-cell-depleted T cells, or PBMCs.

In the original analysis: Estimation of nucleated cell counts relied on the amplification of reference gene primers. The method was immunoSEQ multiplex PCR; TCRdb's version includes in-frame clones alone and lacks a portion of them. The D gene and trimming were derived from the DNA, and the V and J assignments and clone size from that table. The table lists over 150,000 clones, roughly four fifths of them singletons, with about 4% in the top ten. Germline assignment: CDR1 MDHEN and CDR2 SYDVKM. The CDR3 totals 14 residues. V dropped 8 bases and J dropped 1; count of bases not matched to a gene: 2. The genes are TRBV28 and TRBJ2-2; 9 nucleotides align to TRBD1. This clonotype was obtained from a woman of 80 years or more with acute or convalescent COVID-19. The sequenced material came from peripheral blood. The CDR3 coding sequence is TGTGCCAGCCACAGGGGGCAGAACACCGGGGAGCTGTTTTTT. As protein: CASHRGQNTGELFF.